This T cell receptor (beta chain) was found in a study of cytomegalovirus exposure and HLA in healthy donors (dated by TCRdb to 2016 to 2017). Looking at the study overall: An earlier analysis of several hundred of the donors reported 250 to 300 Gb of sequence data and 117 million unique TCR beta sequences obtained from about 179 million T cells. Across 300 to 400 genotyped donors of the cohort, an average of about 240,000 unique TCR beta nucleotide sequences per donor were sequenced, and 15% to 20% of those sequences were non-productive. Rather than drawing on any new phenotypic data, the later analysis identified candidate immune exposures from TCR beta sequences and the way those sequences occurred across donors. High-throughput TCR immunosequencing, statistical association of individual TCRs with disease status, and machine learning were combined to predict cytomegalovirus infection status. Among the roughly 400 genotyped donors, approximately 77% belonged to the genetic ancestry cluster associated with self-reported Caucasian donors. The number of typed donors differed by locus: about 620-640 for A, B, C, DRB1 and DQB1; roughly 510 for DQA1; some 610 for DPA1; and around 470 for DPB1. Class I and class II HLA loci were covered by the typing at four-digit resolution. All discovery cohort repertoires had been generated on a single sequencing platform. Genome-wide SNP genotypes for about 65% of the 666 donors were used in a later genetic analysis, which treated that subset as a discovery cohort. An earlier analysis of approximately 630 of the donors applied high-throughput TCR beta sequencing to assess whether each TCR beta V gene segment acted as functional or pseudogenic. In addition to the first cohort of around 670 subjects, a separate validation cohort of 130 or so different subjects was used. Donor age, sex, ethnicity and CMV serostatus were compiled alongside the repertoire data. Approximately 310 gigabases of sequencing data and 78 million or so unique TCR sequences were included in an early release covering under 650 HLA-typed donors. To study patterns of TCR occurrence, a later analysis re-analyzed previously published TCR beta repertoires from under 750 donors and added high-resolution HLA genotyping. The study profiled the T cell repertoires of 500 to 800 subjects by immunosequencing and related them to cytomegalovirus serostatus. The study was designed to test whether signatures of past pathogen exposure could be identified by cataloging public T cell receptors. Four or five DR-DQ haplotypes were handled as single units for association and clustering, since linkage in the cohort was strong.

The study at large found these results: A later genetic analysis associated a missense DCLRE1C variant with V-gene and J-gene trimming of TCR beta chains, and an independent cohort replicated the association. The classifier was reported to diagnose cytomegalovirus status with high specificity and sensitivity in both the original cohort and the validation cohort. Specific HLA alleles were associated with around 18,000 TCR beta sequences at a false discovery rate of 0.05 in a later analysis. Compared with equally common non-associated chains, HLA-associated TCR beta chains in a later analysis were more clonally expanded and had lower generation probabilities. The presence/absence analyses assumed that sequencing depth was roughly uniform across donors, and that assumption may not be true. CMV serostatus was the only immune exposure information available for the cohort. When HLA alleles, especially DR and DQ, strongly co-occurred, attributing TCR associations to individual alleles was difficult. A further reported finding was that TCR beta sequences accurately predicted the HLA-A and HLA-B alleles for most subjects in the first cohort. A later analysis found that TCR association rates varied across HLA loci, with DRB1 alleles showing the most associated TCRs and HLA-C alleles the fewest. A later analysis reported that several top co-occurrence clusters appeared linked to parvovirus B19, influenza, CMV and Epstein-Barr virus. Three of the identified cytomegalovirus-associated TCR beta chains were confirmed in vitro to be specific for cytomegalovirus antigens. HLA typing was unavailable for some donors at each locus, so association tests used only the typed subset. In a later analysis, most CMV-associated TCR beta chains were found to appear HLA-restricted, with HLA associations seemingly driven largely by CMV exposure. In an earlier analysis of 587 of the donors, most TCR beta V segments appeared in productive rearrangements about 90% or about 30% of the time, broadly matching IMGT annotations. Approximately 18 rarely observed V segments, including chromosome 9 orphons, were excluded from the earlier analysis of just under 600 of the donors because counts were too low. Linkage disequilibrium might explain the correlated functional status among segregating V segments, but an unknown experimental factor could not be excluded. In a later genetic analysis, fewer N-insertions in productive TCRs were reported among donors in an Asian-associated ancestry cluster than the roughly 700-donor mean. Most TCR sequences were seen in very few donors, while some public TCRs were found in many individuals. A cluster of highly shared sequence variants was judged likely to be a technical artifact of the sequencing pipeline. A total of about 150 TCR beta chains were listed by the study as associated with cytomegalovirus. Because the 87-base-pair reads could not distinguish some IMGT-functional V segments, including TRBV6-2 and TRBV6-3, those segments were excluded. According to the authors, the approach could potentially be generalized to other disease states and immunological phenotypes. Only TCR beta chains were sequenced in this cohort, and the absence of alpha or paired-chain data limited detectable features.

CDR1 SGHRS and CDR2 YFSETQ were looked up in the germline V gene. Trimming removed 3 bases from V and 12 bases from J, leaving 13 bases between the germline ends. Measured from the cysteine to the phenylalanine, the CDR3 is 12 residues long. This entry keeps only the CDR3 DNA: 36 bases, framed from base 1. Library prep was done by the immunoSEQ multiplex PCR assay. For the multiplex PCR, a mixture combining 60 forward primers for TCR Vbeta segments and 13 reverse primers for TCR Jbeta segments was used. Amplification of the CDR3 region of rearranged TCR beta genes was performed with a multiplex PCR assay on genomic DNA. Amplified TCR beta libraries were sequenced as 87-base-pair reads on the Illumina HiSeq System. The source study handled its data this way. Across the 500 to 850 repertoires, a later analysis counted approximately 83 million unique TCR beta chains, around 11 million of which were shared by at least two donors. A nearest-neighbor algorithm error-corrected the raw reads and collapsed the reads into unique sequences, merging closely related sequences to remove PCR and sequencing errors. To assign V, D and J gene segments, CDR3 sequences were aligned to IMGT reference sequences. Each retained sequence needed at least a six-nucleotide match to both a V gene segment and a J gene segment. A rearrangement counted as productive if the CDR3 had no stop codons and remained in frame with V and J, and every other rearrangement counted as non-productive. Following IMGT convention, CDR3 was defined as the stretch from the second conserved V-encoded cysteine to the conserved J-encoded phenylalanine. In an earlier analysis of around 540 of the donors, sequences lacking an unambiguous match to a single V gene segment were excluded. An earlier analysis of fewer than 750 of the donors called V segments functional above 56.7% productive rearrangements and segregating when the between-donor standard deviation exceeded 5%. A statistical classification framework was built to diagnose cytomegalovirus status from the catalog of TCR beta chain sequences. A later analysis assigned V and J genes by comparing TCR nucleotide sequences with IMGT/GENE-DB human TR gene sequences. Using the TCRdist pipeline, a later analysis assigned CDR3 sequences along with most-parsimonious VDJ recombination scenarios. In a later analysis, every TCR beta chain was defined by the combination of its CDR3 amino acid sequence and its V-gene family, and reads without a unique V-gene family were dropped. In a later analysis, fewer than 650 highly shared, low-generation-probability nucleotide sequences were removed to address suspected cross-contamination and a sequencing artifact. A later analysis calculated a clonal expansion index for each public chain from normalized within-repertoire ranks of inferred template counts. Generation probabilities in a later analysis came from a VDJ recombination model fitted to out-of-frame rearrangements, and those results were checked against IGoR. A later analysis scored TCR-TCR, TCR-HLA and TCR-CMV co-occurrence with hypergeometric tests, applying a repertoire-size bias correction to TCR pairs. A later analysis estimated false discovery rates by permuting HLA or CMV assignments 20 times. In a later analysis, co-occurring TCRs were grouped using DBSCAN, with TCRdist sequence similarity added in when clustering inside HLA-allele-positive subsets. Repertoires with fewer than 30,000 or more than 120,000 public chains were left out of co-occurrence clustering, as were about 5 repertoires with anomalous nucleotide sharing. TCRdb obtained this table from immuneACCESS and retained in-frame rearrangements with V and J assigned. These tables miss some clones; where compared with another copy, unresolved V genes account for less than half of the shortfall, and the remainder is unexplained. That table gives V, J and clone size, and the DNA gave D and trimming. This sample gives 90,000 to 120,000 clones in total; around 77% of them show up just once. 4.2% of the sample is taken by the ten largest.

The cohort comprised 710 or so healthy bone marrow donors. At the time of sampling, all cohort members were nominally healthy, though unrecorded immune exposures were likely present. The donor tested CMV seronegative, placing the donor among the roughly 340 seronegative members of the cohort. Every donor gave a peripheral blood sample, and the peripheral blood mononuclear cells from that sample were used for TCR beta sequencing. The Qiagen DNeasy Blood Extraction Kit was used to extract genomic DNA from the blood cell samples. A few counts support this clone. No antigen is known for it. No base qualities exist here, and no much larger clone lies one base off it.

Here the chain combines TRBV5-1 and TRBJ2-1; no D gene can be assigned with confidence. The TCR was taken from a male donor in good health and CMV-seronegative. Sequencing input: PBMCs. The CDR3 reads CASSSTANLQFF. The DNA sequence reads TGCGCCAGCAGCTCCACAGCAAACCTGCAGTTCTTC.